This entry lists 11 T cell receptor beta chains sequenced from one sample in a study of CD8+ T cells in alopecia areata. Treatment described: oral pan-JAK inhibitor, 5-10 mg twice daily. Investigators isolated RNA and reverse transcribed it into cDNA to act as the sequencing template. TCRdb keeps only in-frame clones here, not all; method: immunoSEQ multiplex PCR. Of some 190,000 clones listed, 50% to 60% were seen once; the top ten hold approximately 0.63%. The sample here was CD4+ T cells sorted from blood, taken at week 4, from a patient treated with tofacitinib. The receptors were gathered from a human donor with alopecia areata.

The chain couples TRBV6-5 to TRBJ1-2; TRBD1 matches 10 bases. Germline-derived CDR1 and CDR2 are MNHEY and SVGAGI. The CDR3 runs 14 residues. V was pared by 4 bases and J by 6 bases, with 5 bases of the junction left unmatched. The chain's CDR3 is CASSFRQGANGYTF. The CDR3 nucleotides read TGTGCCAGCAGTTTCCGACAGGGGGCGAATGGCTACACCTTC.

A few counts support this clone. J is TRBJ1-1 and V is TRBV30; D uncertain. V was trimmed by 1 base and J by 0 bases, leaving 6 bases between them. This CDR3 has 13 residues. Germline CDR1 reads GTSNPN; CDR2 reads SVGIG (reference sequence). The CDR3: CAWSGALNTEAFF. The CDR3 DNA follows: TGTGCCTGGAGTGGGGCTTTGAACACTGAAGCTTTCTTT.

The genes are TRBV9 and TRBJ2-1; D is ambiguous. Trimming removed 2 bases from V and 4 bases from J, with 7 bases in between. The CDR3 runs 13 residues. The germline V gene encodes CDR1 SGDLS and CDR2 YYNGEE. CDR3 nucleotides: TGTGCCAGCAGCGTTTTGGCATACAATGAGCAGTTCTTC. Protein product: CASSVLAYNEQFF.

Turning to this clone: Other DNA sequences in this specimen translate into the identical CDR3. The V call is TRBV18, the J call TRBJ2-5, with D possibly being TRBD1 or TRBD2 (5 bases each). Germline V lookup: CDR1 KGHSH, CDR2 LQKENI. This CDR3 is built from 14 residues. Trimming left V 2 bases short and J 5 bases short, with 12 bases between. In DNA form, the CDR3 reads TGTGCCAGCTCACCAGGGGCAGGGACCGAGACCCAGTACTTC. It encodes CASSPGAGTETQYF.

The chain employs TRBV5-1 and TRBJ2-4; D uncertain. The CDR3 sequence is 12 residues long. V gave up 0 bases and J gave up 5 bases, with 3 bases separating them. Looked up from germline, CDR1 is SGHRS and CDR2 is YFSETQ. CDR3 DNA: TGCGCCAGCAGCTTGGTTGAAAACATTCAGTACTTC. Its translation: CASSLVENIQYF.

The chain recombines TRBV19 with TRBJ2-2; TRBD1 or TRBD2 may be the D gene (5 bases each). CDR1 and CDR2 from the germline V gene are LNHDA and SQIVND (reference sequence). This CDR3 has 15 residues. Trimming stripped 4 bases from V and 4 bases from J, with 13 bases between. The CDR3 region is CASSRVERGTGELFF. CDR3 DNA: TGTGCCAGTAGTAGAGTCGAGAGGGGCACCGGGGAGCTGTTTTTT. Variable domain in full (rest from reference TRBV19 and TRBJ2-2): DGGITQSPKYLFRKEGQNVTLSCEQNLNHDAMYWYRQDPGQGLRLIYYSQIVNDFQKGDIAEGYSVSREKKESFPLTVTSAQKNPTAFYLCASSRVERGTGELFFGEGSRLTVL.

The chain carries TRBV29-1 and TRBJ2-2; D is undetermined. Germline CDR1 is SQVTM and CDR2 is ANQGSEA. The length of the CDR3 is 13 residues. Trimming removed 2 bases from V and 1 base from J, with 5 bases in between. The CDR3, as DNA: TGCAGCGTTGAACCCGGGAACACCGGGGAGCTGTTTTTT. This gives the protein CSVEPGNTGELFF.

This chain uses TRBV9 with TRBJ2-5, with 7 bases aligning to TRBD1. From germline, CDR1 is SGDLS and CDR2 YYNGEE. With 3 bases clipped from V and 7 bases from J, the junction kept 6 bases outside the gene matches. This CDR3 is built from 13 residues. In DNA, the CDR3 is TGTGCCAGCAGCGCCGAACAGGGGTCGACCCAGTACTTC. Its translation is CASSAEQGSTQYF.

CDR3: CASSDLAQKGDEQFF. In nucleotides, the CDR3 is TGTGCCAGCAGTGACCTAGCCCAAAAGGGGGATGAGCAGTTCTTC. The V and J genes are TRBV25-1 and TRBJ2-1, with D perhaps matching TRBD1 (6 bases). This CDR3 has 15 amino acids. With 3 bases removed from V and 8 bases from J, the gap between germline ends came to 17 bases. Germline-derived CDR1 and CDR2 are MGHDK and SYGVNS.

This clone has just a few counts. This chain uses TRBV5-4 with TRBJ2-4; 10 bases are shared with TRBD1. The CDR3 length is 14 residues. J lost 6 bases, V lost 4 bases, and 4 bases had no gene match. Germline lookup yields CDR1 SGHNT and CDR2 YYREEE (reference sequence). The CDR3 is CASSGRDRGNIQYF. CDR3 coding DNA: TGTGCCAGCAGCGGAAGGGACAGGGGAAACATTCAGTACTTC.

The gene calls are TRBV30 and TRBJ1-1; weak D call: TRBD1 (5 bases). CDR1 is GTSNPN, CDR2 SVGIG, per germline (reference sequence). Trimming took off 3 bases at V and 1 base at J, with 18 bases between the two ends. The CDR3 is made up of 16 amino acids. In nucleotides, the CDR3 is TGTGCCTGGAGCCCTGGGACTTTCCGACCGAACACTGAAGCTTTCTTT. It yields the protein CAWSPGTFRPNTEAFF.